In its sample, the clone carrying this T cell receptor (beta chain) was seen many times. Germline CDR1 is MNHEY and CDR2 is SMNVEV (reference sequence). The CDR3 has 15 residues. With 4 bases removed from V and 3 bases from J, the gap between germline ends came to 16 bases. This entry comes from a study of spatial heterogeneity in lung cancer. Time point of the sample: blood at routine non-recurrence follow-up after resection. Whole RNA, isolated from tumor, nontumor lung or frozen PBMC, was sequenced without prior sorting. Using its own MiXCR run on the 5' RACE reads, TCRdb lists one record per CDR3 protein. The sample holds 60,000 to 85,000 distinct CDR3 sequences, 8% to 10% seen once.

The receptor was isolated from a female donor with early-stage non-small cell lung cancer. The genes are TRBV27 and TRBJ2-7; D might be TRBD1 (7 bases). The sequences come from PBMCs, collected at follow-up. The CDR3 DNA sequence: TGTGCCAGCAGTTCTGGAGGGGGCCTTCGCTACGAGCAGTACTTC. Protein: CASSSGGGLRYEQYF.